This TCR beta chain was observed in a study of shared clonotypes between healthy human individuals. Overall study context: Three plates were used per donor for CD4 naive, three for CD4 memory, two for CD8 naive and one for CD8 memory.

This was a deep-level run. Each subset's genomic DNA was shared equally among a number of immunoSEQ plates. Assay used: immunoSEQ multiplex PCR; TCRdb lists only in-frame clones, some missing. The data contain over 2,000,000 clones, approximately 92% of them singletons. Germline CDR1 is SEHNR and CDR2 is FQNEAQ (reference sequence). The CDR3 runs 12 residues. V gave up 2 bases and J gave up 4 bases, with 5 bases separating them. Broader study findings: Relative to clonotypes present in all four donors, those not shared had lower generation probabilities.

CD8 cells classed as naive were CD45RO-negative and positively selected for CCR7, excluding terminally differentiated effector memory CD45RA+ cells. As for this clone: What it binds is not known. The sample has other DNA sequences that encode this CDR3 too.

This chain joins TRBV7-9 and TRBJ1-1; D unclear. The clonotype comes from a man aged 18-30 years in good health. Some clones in this sample may be carry-over from other donors' samples. Input material: naive CD8+ T cells from PBMCs. In DNA form, the CDR3 reads TGTGCCAGCAGCTTAATGTCCACTGAAGCTTTCTTT. Translating it yields CASSLMSTEAFF. Filled out from reference TRBV7-9 and TRBJ1-1, the complete variable domain reads DTGVSQNPRHKITKRGQNVTFRCDPISEHNRLYWYRQTLGQGPEFLTYFQNEAQLEKSRLLSDRFSAERPKGSFSTLEIQRTEQGDSAMYLCASSLMSTEAFFGQGTRLTVV.